These 6 T cell receptor beta chains were all obtained from the same sample, sequenced in a study of regulatory T cells in long-lasting Graves disease. The time point denotes: newly diagnosed GD, antithyroid drugs for less than 3 months. With RNA extracted from PBMCs as input, the TCR library was made. CDR3-region Arm-PCR and iRepertoire HTBI primers produced the TCR beta libraries. MiXCR was run by TCRdb on the multiplex PCR reads, yielding one entry per CDR3 protein. The sample comprises 300,000 to 400,000 distinct CDR3 sequences, 16% of which are singletons, and less than 35% rests with the top ten. These records were also assigned to another study, of T cells in Graves' hyperthyroidism and ophthalmopathy.

Material: peripheral blood mononuclear cells (PBMCs), obtained at new diagnosis, from a patient treated with antithyroid drugs. These receptors were obtained from a man aged 35 to 55 with Graves disease.

This clonotype was counted between two and nine times. The CDR3, as DNA: TGTGCCAGCAGTTTTCAGAGACAGCAGCCCCAGCATTTT. It encodes CASSFQRQQPQHF. The chain employs TRBV28 and TRBJ1-5; D is perhaps TRBD1 (5 bases). Germline V gene data show CDR1 as MDHEN and CDR2 as SYDVKM. V was cut by 3 bases and J by 7 bases, with 10 bases left in between. CDR3 size: 13 residues.

This clonotype was observed at least ten times. The CDR3 sequence is CSARDMTGEYYGYTF. In DNA, the CDR3 is TGCAGTGCTAGAGATATGACGGGGGAGTACTATGGCTACACCTTC. The chain links TRBV20-1 to TRBJ1-2, with TRBD1 as a possible D gene (5 bases). The germline V gene has CDR1 DFQATT and CDR2 SNEGSKA (reference sequence). The V gene lost 0 bases and the J gene lost 3 bases, with 14 bases spanning the gap. CDR3 length: 15 residues.

The CDR3 nucleotides are TGTGCCAGTAGTAATAGCGGGGGGGGCAGGGATACGCAGTATTTT. Translating it yields CASSNSGGGRDTQYF. This sequence joins TRBV19 and TRBJ2-3; 11 bases agree with TRBD2. Looked up from germline, CDR1 is LNHDA and CDR2 is SQIVND (reference sequence). CDR3 length: 15 residues. V trimming: 4 bases; J trimming: 6 bases; junction bases outside the gene matches: 6.

The chain has TRBV6-2 or TRBV6-3 and TRBJ1-2; 7 bases match TRBD1. CDR3 length: 14 amino acids. CDR1 and CDR2 from the germline V gene are MNHEY and SVGEGT. V dropped 5 bases and J dropped 13; count of bases not matched to a gene: 16. The CDR3 reads CASSQSSTGPLFTF. Written as DNA, the CDR3 is TGTGCCAGCAGTCAATCCTCGACAGGGCCCCTCTTCACCTTC.

The rearrangement uses TRBV10-3 and TRBJ2-5; 9 nucleotides align to TRBD1. CDR3 length equals 17 residues. The germline V gene encodes CDR1 ENHRY and CDR2 SYGVKD. V shed 4 bases and J 4 bases; nucleotides not matched to a gene: 13. CDR3 bases: TGTGCCATCAGTGCGGGACAGGGACGGAGAGGGGCAGAGACCCAGTACTTC. It is translated as CAISAGQGRRGAETQYF.

This clonotype has a handful of counts. The chain couples TRBV5-1 to TRBJ2-6; no firm D call. Germline CDR1 SGHRS, CDR2 YFSETQ. CDR3 length: 15 residues. With 1 base removed from V and 4 bases from J, the gap between germline ends came to 9 bases. The CDR3 sequence: CASSLFISGANVLTF. The CDR3 nucleotides read TGCGCCAGCAGCTTGTTTATCTCCGGGGCCAACGTCCTGACTTTC.